This TCR beta chain is from a study of human T cells and chemical hapten exposure. CDR1 SGHNT and CDR2 YYREEE come from the germline V gene (reference sequence). This CDR3 has 15 residues. V lost 3 bases and J lost 9, with 19 bases in between. Per the original methods: From roughly 23,000 to 640,000 TCRs were found per sample, with a median of 95,638. Using its own MiXCR run on the RACE reads, TCRdb lists one record per CDR3 protein. The V and J calls here are based on TCRdb, not the publication. Here the sample spans tens of thousands of distinct CDR3 sequences, about 7% being singletons. The sample's time point: pre-sensitization, week 0. Treatment given: therapeutic diphenylcyclopropenone sensitization with weekly scalp DPC. At patch-test visits, sampling came before the patch test.

This clonotype was obtained from a woman aged 30 to 39 with alopecia areata. Some clones in this sample may be carry-over from other donors' samples. The chain employs TRBV5-4 and TRBJ2-1, with D tentatively TRBD2 (5 bases). Sequenced material: whole blood, taken in connection with sensitization to the hapten diphenylcyclopropenone (DPC). The CDR3 spells CASSSANKLGGEQFF. Here the CDR3 DNA reads TGTGCCAGCAGCTCCGCTAATAAACTAGGAGGTGAGCAGTTCTTC. The full variable domain, in which reference TRBV5-4 and TRBJ2-1 provide the parts outside the CDR3, is ETGVTQSPTHLIKTRGQQVTLRCSSQSGHNTVSWYQQALGQGPQFIFQYYREEENGRGNFPPRFSGLQFPNYSSELNVNALELDDSALYLCASSSANKLGGEQFFGPGTRLTVL.